A selection of T cell receptor beta chains follows, all from one sample in a study of T cell responses to AZD1222 COVID-19 vaccine. Assay: immunoSEQ multiplex PCR; the TCRdb copy retains only in-frame clones and omits some. In the table there are about 68,000 clones, approximately 90% of which are singletons. The source material was peripheral blood, sampled on day 0 of AZD1222 vaccination. Source of these receptors: an adult in good health. Both conserved end residues are part of each CDR3. Fields, in order: clone size, D gene, J gene, V gene, CDR3 DNA, CDR3 protein. The D gene is left open where the match is weak. Some rows mark clone size as missing; the rest say once, few, many or name a class of expanded clone.

>.|.|TRBJ2-7|TRBV5-1
TGCGCCAGCAGCTTGGCGAGTGTAGCTGGCCGATACGAGCAGTACTTC
CASSLASVAGRYEQYF
>.|.|TRBJ1-1|TRBV29-1
TGCAGCGTGCACGGTCAGGGGAACACTGAAGCTTTCTTT
CSVHGQGNTEAFF
>.|.|TRBJ1-2|TRBV11-2
TGTGCCAGTAATCGTCCTATTCGGGGAAACTATGGCTACACCTTC
CASNRPIRGNYGYTF
>.|.|TRBJ1-2|TRBV10-1
TGCGCCAGCAGTCCGGGGGCTAACTATGGCTACACCTTC
CASSPGANYGYTF
>few|TRBD1|TRBJ2-7|TRBV12-3/TRBV12-4
TGTGCCAGCAGTCGGCCAGGGGGCGAGCAGTACTTC
CASSRPGGEQYF
>.|.|TRBJ2-7|TRBV11-2
TGTGCCAGCAGCTTAGTGGGGGCCTTTGGGGAGCAGTACTTC
CASSLVGAFGEQYF
>.|.|TRBJ1-6|TRBV6-5
TGTGCCAGCAGTTACTCGAATCAGGGAAGGTCACCCCTCCACTTT
CASSYSNQGRSPLHF
>.|TRBD1|TRBJ1-1|TRBV28
TGTGCCAGCAACGACAGGGGGCCTTTGACTGAAGCTTTCTTT
CASNDRGPLTEAFF
>.|.|TRBJ1-5|TRBV29-1
TGCAGCGTTGGGAACCTTGATCAGCCCCAGCATTTT
CSVGNLDQPQHF
>.|.|TRBJ1-5|TRBV6-1
TGTGCCAGCAGTGAAAAGTGGGATGGGTATCAGCCCCAGCATTTT
CASSEKWDGYQPQHF
>.|.|TRBJ1-1|TRBV18
TGTGCCAGCTCACCACCGTCTCGTACGGGCGGTGAAGCTTTCTTT
CASSPPSRTGGEAFF
>.|TRBD1|TRBJ2-7|TRBV6-1
TGTGCCAGCAGTGTAGGGTGGGGACAGGGGTCCTACGAGCAGTACTTC
CASSVGWGQGSYEQYF
>.|TRBD1|TRBJ1-1|TRBV29-1
TGCAGCGTTCCCGGGACAGGGAACACTGAAGCTTTCTTT
CSVPGTGNTEAFF
>.|TRBD1|TRBJ1-3|TRBV6-5
TGTGCCAGCAGGGACAGGGTCCCCTCTGGAAACACCATATATTTT
CASRDRVPSGNTIYF
>few|TRBD2|TRBJ2-3|TRBV18
TGTGCCAGCTCCTCGGCTAGCGGAGAAGATACGCAGTATTTT
CASSSASGEDTQYF
>.|.|TRBJ2-1|TRBV6-2/TRBV6-3
TGTGCCAGCAGTTACTCTGGGAACAATGAGCAGTTCTTC
CASSYSGNNEQFF
>.|TRBD2|TRBJ2-7|TRBV2
TGTGCCAGCAGTACCAGAAGACTAGCTGAATTCTACGAGCAGTACTTC
CASSTRRLAEFYEQYF
>few|TRBD1|TRBJ2-7|TRBV9
TGTGCCAGCAGCCCCGGGACAGGGACCGAGCAGTACTTC
CASSPGTGTEQYF
>.|.|TRBJ1-5|TRBV24-1
TGTGCCATCAGCCGGGGAGTTGGCAATCAGCCCCAGCATTTT
CAISRGVGNQPQHF
>.|.|TRBJ2-3|TRBV11-2
TGTGCCAGCAGCTTTATGAGCACAGATACGCAGTATTTT
CASSFMSTDTQYF
>.|.|TRBJ1-4|TRBV24-1
TGTGCCACCAGTGATACAGCAACTAATGAAAAACTGTTTTTT
CATSDTATNEKLFF
>.|TRBD1|TRBJ2-7|TRBV4-1
TGCGCCAGCAGCCAACAACAGGGGGTGAGGTACGAGCAGTACTTC
CASSQQQGVRYEQYF
>once|.|TRBJ1-3|TRBV6-5
TGTGCCAGCAGTTACTCACCGTACTCTGGAAACACCATATATTTT
CASSYSPYSGNTIYF
>.|.|TRBJ1-2|TRBV2
TGTGCCAGCAGTGAAGCGCTGGCAGATCCTTATGGCTACACCTTC
CASSEALADPYGYTF
>few|TRBD1|TRBJ2-7|TRBV28
TGTGCCAGCAGTTCGCCCGGACAGGGGGGTGATGAGCAGTACTTC
CASSSPGQGGDEQYF
>.|TRBD1|TRBJ1-2|TRBV7-3
TGTGCCAGCAGCCCCGGGACAGGCGGATCCGGTGGCTACACCTTC
CASSPGTGGSGGYTF
>.|.|TRBJ2-2|TRBV2
TGTGCCAGCAGTAGGGGCAGCGCGAACACCGGGGAGCTGTTTTTT
CASSRGSANTGELFF
>.|TRBD1|TRBJ2-2|TRBV5-1
TGCGCCAGCAGCCTTGGGACAGGGAATACCGGGGAGCTGTTTTTT
CASSLGTGNTGELFF
>.|TRBD2|TRBJ2-7|TRBV19
TGTGCCAGTAGTATTACCCGGGGGGAAACCTACGAGCAGTACTTC
CASSITRGETYEQYF
>.|.|TRBJ2-2|TRBV6-4
TGTGCCAGCAGCCGGGGGCGGGTCACCGGGGAGCTGTTTTTT
CASSRGRVTGELFF
>once|.|TRBJ2-1|TRBV7-8
TGTGCCAGCAGCTTAGCGGGACGGACGGGCCAAACGGTCGGCAATGAGCAGTTCTTC
CASSLAGRTGQTVGNEQFF